Below are 27 T cell receptor beta chains sequenced from a single sample in a study of cytomegalovirus exposure and HLA in healthy donors (dated 2017 in TCRdb). The library was built by means of the immunoSEQ multiplex PCR assay. For the multiplex PCR, a mixture combining 60 forward primers for TCR Vbeta segments and 13 reverse primers for TCR Jbeta segments was used. The table was pulled from immuneACCESS by TCRdb, which kept in-frame rearrangements only. Such tables lose some clones; where checked, under half of the loss comes from unresolved V genes, and the rest has no known cause. The sample profile shows about 190,000 clones; 60% to 85% of them were found once. Of the sample, 1.5% to 2% falls within the top ten clones. Sequencing was carried out using PBMCs. These receptors all stem from a young woman in good health and CMV-seronegative.

V gene TRBV29-1 combines with J gene TRBJ2-5; perhaps TRBD1 as D (7 bases). The CDR3 totals 15 residues. Trimming took off 4 bases at V and 7 bases at J, with 22 bases between the two ends. Germline V gene sequence: CDR1 SQVTM, CDR2 ANQGSEA. CDR3 loop: CSVGGGGLGRGTQYF. CDR3 sequence (DNA): TGCAGCGTTGGAGGAGGGGGCCTCGGCCGGGGGACCCAGTACTTC.

This rearrangement joins TRBV6-1 to TRBJ1-2; no reliable D call. Looked up from germline, CDR1 is MNHNS and CDR2 is SASEGT. This CDR3 is built from 14 residues. V gave up 4 bases and J gave up 3 bases, with 12 bases separating them. CDR3 protein: CASSVEGGDYGYTF. CDR3 DNA: TGTGCCAGCAGTGTGGAGGGCGGGGACTATGGCTACACCTTC.

This CDR3 is CASSLYRGYGYTF. As DNA, the CDR3 is TGTGCCAGCAGCTTGTACAGGGGCTATGGCTACACCTTC. The V and J genes are TRBV5-6 and TRBJ1-2; 7 bases line up with TRBD1. CDR1 and CDR2 from the germline V gene are SGHDT and YYEEEE. Trimming took 1 base from V and 4 from J; bases not matched to a gene: 1. The CDR3 is made up of 13 amino acids. Full variable domain (remainder filled in from reference TRBV5-6 and TRBJ1-2): DAGVTQSPTHLIKTRGQQVTLRCSPKSGHDTVSWYQQALGQGPQFIFQYYEEEERQRGNFPDRFSGHQFPNYSSELNVNALLLGDSALYLCASSLYRGYGYTFGSGTRLTVV.

The genes are TRBV5-4 and TRBJ1-1; D is unclear. The CDR3 has 15 amino acids. Germline-derived CDR1 and CDR2 are SGHNT and YYREEE (reference sequence). Trimming cost V 0 bases and J 4 bases, with 13 bases left between them. DNA for the CDR3: TGTGCCAGCAGCTTGGGGGTCGGGAAATTCACTGAAGCTTTCTTT. Protein product: CASSLGVGKFTEAFF.

This clone was observed a few times. The genes are TRBV4-1 and TRBJ1-1; D unresolved. The CDR3 loop spans 14 amino acids. Germline V gene lookup returns CDR1 MGHRA and CDR2 YSYEKL. Deletions cut 1 base from V and 1 base from J, with 7 bases between. The CDR3 protein is CASSQVTRNTEAFF. The CDR3 DNA is TGCGCCAGCAGCCAAGTCACTCGGAACACTGAAGCTTTCTTT.

The chain couples TRBV7-9 to TRBJ1-6; unclear D gene. The CDR3 is 13 amino acids. Per the germline V gene, CDR1 is SEHNR and CDR2 is FQNEAQ (reference sequence). V was cut by 5 bases and J by 9 bases, with 11 bases left in between. The CDR3: CASSRTGSSPLHF. Written as DNA, the CDR3 is TGTGCCAGCAGCCGGACGGGAAGTTCACCCCTCCACTTT.

The chain recombines TRBV19 with TRBJ2-5; D is possibly TRBD1 (5 bases). Germline V lookup: CDR1 LNHDA, CDR2 SQIVND (reference sequence). The V end was cut by 3 bases, the J end by 3 bases, with 14 bases between. This CDR3 region has 15 residues. DNA of the CDR3: TGTGCCAGTAGTATGGCAGGGAAAGTGAAAGAGACCCAGTACTTC. This translates into CASSMAGKVKETQYF.

The chain couples TRBV19 to TRBJ1-6; D unclear. The germline CDR1 and CDR2 sequences are LNHDA and SQIVND (reference sequence). The CDR3 contains 14 residues. The ends were cut back, 2 bases at V and 7 bases at J, with 9 bases in the middle. CDR3: CASSIREPNSPLHF. DNA of the CDR3: TGTGCCAGTAGTATAAGGGAGCCGAATTCACCCCTCCACTTT.

The rearrangement joins TRBV5-1 to TRBJ2-3; TRBD1 agrees at 7 bases. J was trimmed by 6 bases and V by 2 bases; bases with no gene match: 6. Germline V gene sequence: CDR1 SGHRS, CDR2 YFSETQ. This CDR3 contains 14 residues. The CDR3 sequence: CASSFGTAADTQYF. The CDR3 nucleotides read TGCGCCAGCAGCTTCGGGACAGCGGCCGATACGCAGTATTTT. Based on the CDR3 plus reference TRBV5-1 and TRBJ2-3, the full variable domain is KAGVTQTPRYLIKTRGQQVTLSCSPISGHRSVSWYQQTPGQGLQFLFEYFSETQRNKGNFPGRFSGRQFSNSRSEMNVSTLELGDSALYLCASSFGTAADTQYFGPGTRLTVL.

The DNA for the CDR3 is TGCGCCAGCAGCCCGGGGGGGGGCGCGAGCACTGAAGCTTTCTTT. Encoded protein: CASSPGGGASTEAFF. This chain uses TRBV4-1 with TRBJ1-1; a possible D gene is TRBD1 (6 bases). Looked up from germline, CDR1 is MGHRA and CDR2 is YSYEKL. V lost 4 bases to trimming and J lost 4 bases, with 16 bases between them. This CDR3 is 15 amino acids long.

V gene TRBV7-2 combines with J gene TRBJ1-1; the match to TRBD1 covers 7 bases. The CDR3 is 12 residues long. Losses at the gene ends were 5 bases for V and 5 bases for J; bases not matched to a gene: 2. The germline CDR1 and CDR2 sequences are SGHTA and FQGNSA. CDR3 bases: TGTGCCAGCAGCCAACAGGGGACTGAAGCTTTCTTT. This sequence encodes CASSQQGTEAFF. Filled out from reference TRBV7-2 and TRBJ1-1, the complete variable domain reads GAGVSQSPSNKVTEKGKDVELRCDPISGHTALYWYRQSLGQGLEFLIYFQGNSAPDKSGLPSDRFSAERTGGSVSTLTIQRTQQEDSAVYLCASSQQGTEAFFGQGTRLTVV.

The rearrangement joins TRBV7-3 to TRBJ2-1; 9 positions agree with TRBD2. This CDR3 spans 16 amino acids. J was trimmed by 3 bases and V by 2 bases; bases with no gene match: 5. CDR1 SGHTA and CDR2 FQGTGA come from the germline V gene. Here the CDR3 reads CASSLGRGGDYNEQFF. The CDR3 bases are TGTGCCAGCAGCTTAGGGCGGGGGGGCGACTACAATGAGCAGTTCTTC.

This clone was seen more than once but under ten times. The rearrangement joins TRBV7-9 to TRBJ1-5; no definite D call. The V end was cut by 5 bases, the J end by 5 bases, with 13 bases between. CDR1 and CDR2 (germline): SEHNR, FQNEAQ (reference sequence). The CDR3 totals 14 residues. This CDR3 reads CASSLGGLDQPQHF. In nucleotides, the CDR3 is TGTGCCAGCAGCCTTGGAGGGCTTGATCAGCCCCAGCATTTT.

This clone was detected once. The chain recombines TRBV6-5 with TRBJ1-5; the D is unclear. CDR1 is MNHEY, CDR2 SVGAGI, per germline. The V end was cut by 9 bases, the J end by 0 bases, with 12 bases between. The CDR3 length is 14 residues. The CDR3 here is CASRPGSSNQPQHF. Here the CDR3 DNA reads TGTGCCAGTCGTCCCGGGAGTAGCAATCAGCCCCAGCATTTT.

V is TRBV11-3 and J is TRBJ2-1; TRBD2 aligns across 11 bases. The CDR3 length is 16 residues. CDR1 and CDR2 from the germline V gene are SGHNT and YENEEA. V was pared by 3 bases and J by 4 bases, with 5 bases of the junction left unmatched. CDR3: CASSFSGGAGYNEQFF. Written as DNA, the CDR3 is TGTGCCAGCAGCTTTAGCGGGGGGGCGGGGTACAATGAGCAGTTCTTC.

The rearrangement joins TRBV5-1 to TRBJ1-2; the D is unclear. Germline CDR1 and CDR2: SGHRS and YFSETQ. The CDR3 extends over 14 amino acids. Trimming took 1 base from V and 4 from J, leaving 11 bases between them. For the CDR3, the DNA is TGCGCCAGCAGCTTGACTGGGGAGGGCTATGGCTACACCTTC. It translates to CASSLTGEGYGYTF. The entire variable domain, with the rest obtained from reference TRBV5-1 and TRBJ1-2, is as follows: KAGVTQTPRYLIKTRGQQVTLSCSPISGHRSVSWYQQTPGQGLQFLFEYFSETQRNKGNFPGRFSGRQFSNSRSEMNVSTLELGDSALYLCASSLTGEGYGYTFGSGTRLTVV.

The CDR3 reads CASSVGAGGFVETQYF. The CDR3 DNA reads as TGTGCCAGCAGCGTAGGGGCAGGGGGGTTTGTAGAGACCCAGTACTTC. The chain combines TRBV9 with TRBJ2-5; the D gene is possibly TRBD1 (7 bases). V was clipped by 0 bases and J by 4 bases, with 16 bases between them. This CDR3 has 16 amino acids. Germline values: CDR1 SGDLS, CDR2 YYNGEE.

J is TRBJ1-5 and V is TRBV4-1; possible D gene TRBD1, 6 bases. V lost 0 bases and J lost 0, with 12 bases in between. The germline gives CDR1 MGHRA, CDR2 YSYEKL. This CDR3 has 17 amino acids. DNA for the CDR3: TGCGCCAGCAGCCAAGATGGACAGATCTATAGCAATCAGCCCCAGCATTTT. Translating it yields CASSQDGQIYSNQPQHF.

The genes are TRBV6-1 and TRBJ1-1; D possibly corresponds to TRBD1 (5 bases). From germline, CDR1 is MNHNS and CDR2 SASEGT. V was cut by 3 bases and J by 0 bases, with 11 bases left in between. The CDR3 runs to 15 residues. The CDR3: CASSDQGGMNTEAFF. In nucleotides, the CDR3 is TGTGCCAGCAGTGATCAGGGAGGCATGAACACTGAAGCTTTCTTT.

The CDR3 loop is CASSQGRLEDDTDTQYF. CDR3 bases: TGCGCCAGCAGCCAAGGGAGACTAGAAGATGACACAGATACGCAGTATTTT. The chain is built from TRBV4-1 and TRBJ2-3; D is possibly TRBD2 (6 bases). Germline CDR1 MGHRA, CDR2 YSYEKL. The CDR3 extends over 17 amino acids. Trimming took 1 base from V and 2 from J, leaving 16 bases between them.

The chain combines TRBV7-2 with TRBJ2-2; tentatively, D is TRBD2 (5 bases). Germline V gene data show CDR1 as SGHTA and CDR2 as FQGNSA. The CDR3 consists of 14 residues. V was shortened by 5 bases and J by 1 base, with 8 bases between the two germline ends. The CDR3 bases are TGTGCCAGCAGCAGGACTGGGAACACCGGGGAGCTGTTTTTT. Encoded protein: CASSRTGNTGELFF.

This chain connects TRBV28 to TRBJ1-2, with D perhaps TRBD1 (6 bases). V dropped 7 bases and J dropped 6 bases, with 18 bases sitting between them. Germline V lookup: CDR1 MDHEN, CDR2 SYDVKM. The CDR3 is 14 residues long. The CDR3: CASTSGGGADGYTF. The CDR3 coding sequence is TGTGCCAGCACCTCCGGGGGGGGCGCGGATGGCTACACCTTC.

The chain is built from TRBV11-1 and TRBJ2-7; D might be TRBD1 (5 bases). The CDR3 loop spans 15 amino acids. The V end lost 3 bases, the J end lost 6 bases, and 18 bases lay between the germline ends. In germline, CDR1 is SGHAT, CDR2 FQDESV (reference sequence). CDR3 in amino acids: CASSFNQGFLGEQYF. For the CDR3, the DNA is TGTGCCAGCAGCTTCAACCAGGGCTTTTTGGGCGAGCAGTACTTC.

The chain carries TRBV19 and TRBJ2-7; TRBD1 might be the D (6 bases). V was trimmed by 4 bases and J by 4 bases, leaving 11 bases between them. CDR3 size: 13 residues. Germline CDR1 LNHDA, CDR2 SQIVND (reference sequence). The CDR3: CASSTNRDYEQYF. The CDR3 nucleotides are TGTGCCAGTAGTACCAACAGGGATTACGAGCAGTACTTC.

The V call is TRBV7-9, the J call TRBJ2-5; D gene ambiguous. The tail of the sequence fits TRBJ2-7 better, so the J call may be wrong. In germline, CDR1 is SEHNR, CDR2 FQNEAQ (reference sequence). The CDR3 covers 12 residues. The CDR3 sequence is CASSSHLYEQYF. The CDR3 bases are TGTGCCAGCAGCTCCCACCTCTACGAGCAGTACTTC.

The chain combines TRBV6-1 with TRBJ1-4; TRBD1 aligns across 10 bases. From germline, CDR1 is MNHNS and CDR2 SASEGT. V shed 6 bases and J 7 bases; nucleotides not matched to a gene: 5. The CDR3 totals 14 residues. The CDR3 protein is CASRFGTGVEKLFF. The CDR3 DNA reads as TGTGCCAGCAGATTCGGGACAGGGGTTGAAAAACTGTTTTTT.

The genes are TRBV28 and TRBJ1-2; 9 bases agree with TRBD1. The ends lost 6 bases at V and 3 bases at J; junction bases unmatched: 11. The CDR3 is made up of 16 amino acids. Per germline, CDR1 MDHEN and CDR2 SYDVKM. The CDR3 reads CASSPGGQGGHYGYTF. CDR3 nucleotide sequence: TGTGCCAGCAGCCCGGGGGGACAGGGAGGACACTATGGCTACACCTTC.